Given below is one T cell receptor (beta chain) in context. Its antigen is not identified. Newly diagnosed patients aged 18 to 65 had hyperthyroidism of under 2 months' duration. Patients with uncontrolled infections, other autoimmune diseases, pregnancy or lactation were excluded. Germline lookup yields CDR1 SGHRS and CDR2 YFSETQ. V lost 4 bases and J 0 bases, leaving 8 bases between the germline ends. This CDR3 spans 13 amino acids. These data belong to a study of T cells in Graves' hyperthyroidism and ophthalmopathy. Study-wide points: A median around 6 months before onset, the model predicted ophthalmopathy. Blood samples included most of the expanded thyroid clonotypes exceeding 0.001.

From RNA transcripts, TCR beta CDR3 regions were amplified. TCR CDR3 regions were first amplified by RT-PCR with HTBI primers. TCRdb redid the calling of the multiplex PCR reads with MiXCR, one entry per CDR3 protein. Among some 350,000 distinct CDR3 sequences listed, 15% to 17% were seen once. This receptor was taken from a woman under 30 with Graves' hyperthyroidism that later progressed to Graves' ophthalmopathy. Sequences were obtained from blood. The chain couples TRBV5-1 to TRBJ2-7; unclear D gene. CDR3 sequence reads: CASSPENSYEQYF. CDR3 DNA sequence: TGCGCCAGCAGCCCCGAGAACTCCTACGAGCAGTACTTC.